Following are 12 T cell receptor beta chains from one sample sequenced in a study of OX40 agonist ivuxolimab in advanced cancers. The repertoire was sequenced with immunoSEQ multiplex PCR; TCRdb's copy has only in-frame clones and lacks some. The sample consists of fewer than 90,000 clones, about 91% of them appearing once. The source material was CD4+ or CD8+ T cells sorted from blood, sampled in a trial of the OX40 agonist ivuxolimab. The receptors originated from an adult with an advanced solid tumor such as melanoma, head and neck, liver or kidney cancer.

The chain couples TRBV7-2 to TRBJ1-1; a possible D gene is TRBD1 (6 bases). The germline gives CDR1 SGHTA, CDR2 FQGNSA. The CDR3 is made up of 14 amino acids. Trimming cost V 5 bases and J 4 bases, with 14 bases left between them. CDR3 loop: CASSPAGGSTEAFF. The CDR3 DNA reads TGTGCCAGCAGCCCCGCTGGGGGCAGCACTGAAGCTTTCTTT.

The gene calls are TRBV2 and TRBJ1-4, with 7 bases fitting TRBD1. The length of the CDR3 is 12 residues. After removal of 8 bases from V and 3 bases from J, the junction contained 0 bases not matched to a gene. Germline V lookup: CDR1 SNHLY, CDR2 FYNNEI. In DNA, the CDR3 is TGTGCCAGCGACAGGGCTAATGAAAAACTGTTTTTT. Translated: CASDRANEKLFF.

The chain joins TRBV7-8 to TRBJ1-4; the D gene is possibly TRBD1 (6 bases). CDR1 and CDR2 from the germline V gene are SGHVS and FQNEAQ. The germline V and J ends were trimmed by 3 bases and 7 bases, with 15 bases remaining between them. CDR3 size: 15 residues. CDR3 nucleotides: TGTGCCAGCAGCTTGTGGGACAAAAGGGGTGAAAAACTGTTTTTT. Residues: CASSLWDKRGEKLFF.

The chain combines TRBV27 with TRBJ2-3; 10 bases line up with TRBD1. Germline CDR1 MNHEY, CDR2 SMNVEV (reference sequence). The CDR3 has 15 residues. The J segment lost 5 bases and the V segment lost 5 bases, leaving 7 bases of the junction unmatched. The CDR3 DNA reads TGTGCCAGCAGTCAGGACAGGGGGAGAGTAGATACGCAGTATTTT. Protein sequence: CASSQDRGRVDTQYF.

The V and J genes are TRBV11-1 and TRBJ2-7, with D perhaps TRBD1 or TRBD2 (5 bases each). Germline CDR1 reads SGHAT; CDR2 reads FQDESV (reference sequence). The CDR3 length is 16 residues. V lost 5 bases to trimming and J lost 9 bases, with 26 bases between them. The CDR3 loop reads CASSLNRGPDRILQYF. CDR3 DNA sequence: TGTGCCAGCAGCCTGAACCGGGGACCAGATCGAATTCTGCAGTACTTC.

The CDR3 nucleotides are TGTGCCAGCAGCTTGATGGACCGCCAGACCCAGTACTTC. Its translation is CASSLMDRQTQYF. The chain links TRBV7-2 to TRBJ2-5; D not resolved. Germline V gene lookup returns CDR1 SGHTA and CDR2 FQGNSA. The V end lost 3 bases, the J end lost 6 bases, and 11 bases lay between the germline ends. This CDR3 has 13 residues.

The chain combines TRBV6-5 with TRBJ2-7; D remains unclear. This CDR3 is built from 14 residues. Trimming cost V 6 bases and J 6 bases, with 18 bases left between them. Germline CDR1 is MNHEY and CDR2 is SVGAGI. As DNA, the CDR3 is TGTGCCAGCAGCTTAACTGATTTTGCAGTCGAGCAGTACTTC. As protein: CASSLTDFAVEQYF.

This chain connects TRBV5-1 to TRBJ2-3; 8 nucleotides line up with TRBD1. V was clipped by 4 bases and J by 0 bases; unmatched bases: 4. The V gene's germline CDR1 is SGHRS and CDR2 YFSETQ. The CDR3 extends over 15 amino acids. CDR3 protein: CASSRQGLSTDTQYF. The CDR3 coding sequence is TGCGCCAGCAGCCGACAGGGGCTTAGCACAGATACGCAGTATTTT.

This chain links TRBV5-6 with TRBJ2-2; D gene unclear. Germline lookup yields CDR1 SGHDT and CDR2 YYEEEE. The V end was cut by 1 base, the J end by 4 bases, with 23 bases between. This CDR3 contains 19 residues. CDR3 coding DNA: TGTGCCAGCAGCTTGTCATGGGGTGCTACGCTACCGATCACCGGGGAGCTGTTTTTT. Translated, it gives CASSLSWGATLPITGELFF. The complete variable domain, with remaining parts taken from reference TRBV5-6 and TRBJ2-2, reads DAGVTQSPTHLIKTRGQQVTLRCSPKSGHDTVSWYQQALGQGPQFIFQYYEEEERQRGNFPDRFSGHQFPNYSSELNVNALLLGDSALYLCASSLSWGATLPITGELFFGEGSRLTVL.

The chain recombines TRBV5-6 with TRBJ1-1; tentatively, D is TRBD1 (6 bases). Germline V lookup: CDR1 SGHDT, CDR2 YYEEEE. V shed 6 bases and J shed 1 base, with 16 bases lying between them. This CDR3 comprises 15 residues. The CDR3 protein is CASTFGGRANTEAFF. CDR3 bases: TGTGCCAGCACCTTTGGGGGCAGAGCGAACACTGAAGCTTTCTTT.

With respect to this clone: At one end the junction does not follow the germline gene, possibly because of a read error. The V gene is TRBV28, the J gene TRBJ1-2, with TRBD1 identical over 9 bases. Germline lookup yields CDR1 MDHEN and CDR2 SYDVKM. This CDR3 region has 16 residues. CDR3 region: CASSIWTGANSRGYTF. The CDR3 DNA reads as TGTGCCAGCAGTATATGGACAGGGGCCAACTCGAGAGGCTACACCTTC.

CDR3 sequence (DNA): TGTGCCACCAGCAGAGGTTCAGGGGAAGGCGATGAAAAACTGTTTTTT. It yields the protein CATSRGSGEGDEKLFF. The chain links TRBV15 to TRBJ1-4; D is possibly TRBD1 (6 bases). The CDR3 runs 16 residues. Trimming stripped 1 base from V and 6 bases from J, with 15 bases between. The germline gives CDR1 LNHNV, CDR2 YYDKDF (reference sequence).